A single sample gave rise to the 11 T cell receptor beta chains below, sequenced in a study of T cells in Graves' hyperthyroidism and ophthalmopathy. The CDR3 regions of TCR beta were amplified from RNA transcripts. Carried out on the TCR CDR3, a first-round RT-PCR used the HTBI primer set. TCRdb re-called the multiplex PCR reads with MiXCR, one entry per CDR3 protein. The data show almost 50,000 distinct CDR3 sequences, about 53% seen once. Material for sequencing was peripheral blood or thyroid tissue (not recorded which). Receptors were obtained from a man aged 18 to 30 with Graves' hyperthyroidism.

This clonotype was seen at least ten times. This rearrangement joins TRBV7-2 to TRBJ2-7; no clear D gene. Per germline, CDR1 SGHTA and CDR2 FQGNSA. The CDR3 is 14 amino acids. The V gene lost 7 bases and the J gene lost 5 bases, with 18 bases spanning the gap. The CDR3 loop reads CASTSYSRTDEQYF. The CDR3 DNA reads as TGTGCCAGCACTTCCTATTCCAGGACCGACGAGCAGTACTTC.

This chain links TRBV29-1 with TRBJ2-7; D is ambiguous. The CDR3 totals 11 residues. Germline V gene data show CDR1 as SQVTM and CDR2 as ANQGSEA. Trimming shortened V by 8 bases and J by 7 bases, and 15 bases separated the two germline ends. CDR3 sequence: CSLTPGREQYF. The CDR3 DNA reads TGCAGCTTAACCCCAGGCAGGGAGCAGTACTTC.

This clonotype appeared a few times. A much bigger clone sits one base away, suggesting this may be a read error. V is TRBV7-9 and J is TRBJ1-2, with D unclear. Germline V gene sequence: CDR1 SEHNR, CDR2 FQNEAQ (reference sequence). V lost 5 bases, J lost 5 bases, and 9 bases lay in between. The CDR3 spans 12 residues. CDR3 sequence reads: CASSRVGYGYTF. The CDR3 DNA reads TGTGCCAGCAGCAGGGTCGGTTATGGCTACACCTTC.

This clonotype was seen repeatedly, ten times or more. The J gene is TRBJ2-3, the V gene TRBV6-5, with TRBD2 identical over 7 bases. V trimming: 5 bases; J trimming: 0 bases; junction bases outside the gene matches: 8. Germline V lookup: CDR1 MNHEY, CDR2 SVGAGI. The CDR3 length is 16 residues. The CDR3: CASSAQTSLSTDTQYF. CDR3 DNA sequence: TGTGCCAGCAGTGCACAGACTAGCTTGAGCACAGATACGCAGTATTTT.

The table lists this clonotype with many counts. This chain connects TRBV7-9 to TRBJ2-7; 8 bases map to TRBD1. CDR1 is SEHNR and CDR2 is FQNEAQ in the germline V gene (reference sequence). V was pared by 5 bases and J by 3 bases, with 12 bases of the junction left unmatched. CDR3 length: 16 residues. Here the CDR3 reads CASSHQTRDRYYEQYF. The CDR3 DNA follows: TGTGCCAGCAGCCACCAGACCAGGGACAGGTACTACGAGCAGTACTTC.

In its sample, this clonotype was seen many times. The chain couples TRBV29-1 to TRBJ2-7; D uncertain. Germline V CDR1 and CDR2: SQVTM, ANQGSEA. Trimming left V 3 bases short and J 4 bases short, with 13 bases between. This CDR3 is built from 13 residues. The CDR3 region has the DNA TGCAGCGTTGAGGGCCCCGAACAATACGAGCAGTACTTC. It yields the protein CSVEGPEQYEQYF.

This chain uses TRBV2 with TRBJ2-7, with D possibly called TRBD1 or TRBD2 (5 bases each). The CDR3 runs 14 residues. Germline V gene data show CDR1 as SNHLY and CDR2 as FYNNEI. Between the trimmed V and J ends, which lost 3 bases and 2 bases, there was a span of 11 bases. This CDR3 is CASSEGRRAYEQYF. The CDR3 nucleotides read TGTGCCAGCAGTGAGGGACGGAGAGCCTACGAGCAGTACTTC. Filled out from reference TRBV2 and TRBJ2-7, the complete variable domain reads EPEVTQTPSHQVTQMGQEVILRCVPISNHLYFYWYRQILGQKVEFLVSFYNNEISEKSEIFDDQFSVERPDGSNFTLKIRSTKLEDSAMYFCASSEGRRAYEQYFGPGTRLTVT.

The chain has TRBV7-9 and TRBJ2-7, with TRBD2 matching 7 bases. Germline trimming cut 5 bases from V and 6 bases from J; bases unmatched to any gene: 10. In germline, CDR1 is SEHNR, CDR2 FQNEAQ (reference sequence). The CDR3 extends over 14 amino acids. The CDR3, as DNA: TGTGCCAGCAGCCAAGTCCCATCGGGGGGCGAGCAGTACTTC. This gives the protein CASSQVPSGGEQYF.

This clonotype was recorded many times. The rearrangement joins TRBV2 to TRBJ2-7; the match to TRBD1 covers 7 bases. V trimming: 6 bases; J trimming: 5 bases; junction bases outside the gene matches: 4. Germline loops: CDR1 SNHLY, CDR2 FYNNEI. This CDR3 contains 12 residues. CDR3 amino acids: CASSATGDEQYF. The CDR3 DNA sequence: TGTGCCAGCAGCGCAACAGGGGACGAGCAGTACTTC.

There are many counts of this clonotype. V gene TRBV20-1 combines with J gene TRBJ2-5; possible D gene TRBD1, 5 bases. The ends were cut back, 4 bases at V and 5 bases at J, with 11 bases in the middle. CDR3 length: 12 amino acids. Germline-derived CDR1 and CDR2 are DFQATT and SNEGSKA (reference sequence). CDR3 protein: CSAKQGSETQYF. CDR3 in DNA: TGCAGTGCTAAGCAGGGTTCCGAGACCCAGTACTTC.

This clonotype was detected many times. V and J are TRBV7-9 and TRBJ2-5; 9 bases align to TRBD2. Germline V gene sequence: CDR1 SEHNR, CDR2 FQNEAQ (reference sequence). The CDR3 is made up of 16 amino acids. The trim removed 3 bases at V and 4 bases at J, leaving 9 bases unmatched. The CDR3 here is CASSFFGGRALETQYF. The DNA for the CDR3 is TGTGCCAGCAGCTTTTTCGGCGGGAGGGCTTTAGAGACCCAGTACTTC. Supplemented by reference TRBV7-9 and TRBJ2-5, the full variable domain reads DTGVSQNPRHKITKRGQNVTFRCDPISEHNRLYWYRQTLGQGPEFLTYFQNEAQLEKSRLLSDRFSAERPKGSFSTLEIQRTEQGDSAMYLCASSFFGGRALETQYFGPGTRLLVL.